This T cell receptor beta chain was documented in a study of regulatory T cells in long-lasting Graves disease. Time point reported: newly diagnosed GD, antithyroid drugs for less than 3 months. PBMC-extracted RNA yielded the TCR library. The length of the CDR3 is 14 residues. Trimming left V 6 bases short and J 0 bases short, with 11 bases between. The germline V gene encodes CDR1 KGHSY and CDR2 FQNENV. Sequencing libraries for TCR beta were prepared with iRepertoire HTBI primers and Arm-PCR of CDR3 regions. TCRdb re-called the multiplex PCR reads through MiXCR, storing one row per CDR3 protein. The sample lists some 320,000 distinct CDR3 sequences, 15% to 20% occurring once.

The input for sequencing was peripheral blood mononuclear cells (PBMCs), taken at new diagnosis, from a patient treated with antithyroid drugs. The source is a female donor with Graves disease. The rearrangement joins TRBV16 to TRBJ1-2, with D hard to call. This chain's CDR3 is CASRVGLSNYGYTF. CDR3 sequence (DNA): TGTGCCAGCAGAGTCGGACTTTCTAACTATGGCTACACCTTC.